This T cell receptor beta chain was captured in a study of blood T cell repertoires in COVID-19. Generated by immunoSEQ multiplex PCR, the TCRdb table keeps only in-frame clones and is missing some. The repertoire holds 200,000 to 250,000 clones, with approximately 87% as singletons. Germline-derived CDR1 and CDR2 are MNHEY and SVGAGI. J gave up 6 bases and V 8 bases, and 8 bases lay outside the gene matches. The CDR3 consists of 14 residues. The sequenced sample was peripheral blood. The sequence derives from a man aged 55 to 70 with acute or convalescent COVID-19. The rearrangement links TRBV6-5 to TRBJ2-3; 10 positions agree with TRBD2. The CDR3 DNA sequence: TGTGCCAGCCGAAGCGGGAGGGGAGTGGATACGCAGTATTTT. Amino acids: CASRSGRGVDTQYF.